The rows below give T cell receptor beta chains drawn from one sample of a study of blood T cell repertoires in COVID-19. Profiling relied on immunoSEQ multiplex PCR, and the TCRdb table lists in-frame clones only, not all of them. The sample holds around 120,000 clones, around 80% seen once. Sequenced: peripheral blood. Every receptor here comes from a man between 65 and 85 years old with acute or convalescent COVID-19. Each CDR3 is given with its conserved first and last residue. D genes are given only for firm matches. Some rows have no size entry. The others give once, few or many, or a class for an expanded clone.

>NA|18|TRBJ1-2|NA|TRBV19
TGTGCCAGTAGTATAAAGGGGCCAGCAAGCACCACTAACTATGGCTACACCTTC
CASSIKGPASTTNYGYTF
>NA|15|TRBJ1-5|TRBD1|TRBV6-5
TGTGCCAGCACCGGGACAGGGGGGCGATCTCAGCCCCAGCATTTT
CASTGTGGRSQPQHF
>NA|13|TRBJ2-1|TRBD1|TRBV13
TGTGCCAGCAGCTGGGACAGCTACAATGAGCAGTTCTTC
CASSWDSYNEQFF
>NA|15|TRBJ2-1|TRBD1|TRBV5-1
TGCGCCAGCAGCTCCCGGGACAGGGGAGGAAATGAGCAGTTCTTC
CASSSRDRGGNEQFF
>NA|16|TRBJ1-1|TRBD1|TRBV28
TGTGCCAGCAGTTTATCCCCGCCCACGAGACAGGGGAAAGCTTTCTTT
CASSLSPPTRQGKAFF
>once|14|TRBJ2-7|NA|TRBV2
TGTGCCAGCACCCTGGACTTATCATCCTACGAGCAGTACTTC
CASTLDLSSYEQYF
>NA|13|TRBJ2-2|NA|TRBV10-1
TGCGCCAGCAGTGAGACTCGCTCCGGGGAGCTGTTTTTT
CASSETRSGELFF
>NA|15|TRBJ2-5|TRBD2|TRBV10-1
TGCGCCAGCAGTGTCGGCGGGGGGGCCGGAGAGACCCAGTACTTC
CASSVGGGAGETQYF
>NA|17|TRBJ2-1|NA|TRBV6-2/TRBV6-3
TGTGCCAGCAGTTACTCAATCGAGGGCAGCTCCTACAATGAGCAGTTCTTC
CASSYSIEGSSYNEQFF
>NA|14|TRBJ1-1|TRBD1|TRBV5-1
TGCGCCAGCAGCTACGGACAGGGCGGCACTGAAGCTTTCTTT
CASSYGQGGTEAFF
>NA|17|TRBJ2-3|NA|TRBV15
TGTGCCACCAGCAGAGATCGAGGACAGCCAGCCCCAGATACGCAGTATTTT
CATSRDRGQPAPDTQYF
>NA|14|TRBJ1-3|TRBD1|TRBV5-4
TGTGCCAGCAGCTCGGACAGGGGAAGAAACACCATATATTTT
CASSSDRGRNTIYF
>NA|11|TRBJ2-7|TRBD2|TRBV6-5
TGTGCCACCCGGACTAGCTACGAGCAGTACTTC
CATRTSYEQYF
>NA|15|TRBJ1-1|TRBD1|TRBV13
TGTGCCAGCAGCTTAAACAGGGGTTTAGACACTGAAGCTTTCTTT
CASSLNRGLDTEAFF
>NA|16|TRBJ2-3|NA|TRBV6-6
TGTGCCAGCAGTTACGGGACACCCGGCCGCACAGATACGCAGTATTTT
CASSYGTPGRTDTQYF
>NA|12|TRBJ1-4|NA|TRBV11-2
TGTGCCAGCAGCTTAACTGATGAAAAACTGTTTTTT
CASSLTDEKLFF
>NA|13|TRBJ1-1|NA|TRBV3-1/TRBV3-2
NA
CASSRAGVPEAFF
>NA|15|TRBJ1-2|NA|TRBV4-1
TGCGCCAGCAGCCCCCGGGTCGGGGAAAACTATGGCTACACCTTC
CASSPRVGENYGYTF
>NA|15|TRBJ1-6|TRBD1|TRBV15
TGTGCCACCAGCGGAGACAGGGGGCTTAATTCACCCCTCCACTTT
CATSGDRGLNSPLHF
>NA|17|TRBJ1-5|TRBD1|TRBV28
TGTGCCAGCAGGAGTACCGGGACAGGGGGCGCGGGCCAGCCCCAGCATTTT
CASRSTGTGGAGQPQHF
>NA|13|TRBJ1-1|TRBD1|TRBV6-5
TGTGCCAGCAGTTGGGACAGGGGCACTGAAGCTTTCTTT
CASSWDRGTEAFF
>NA|15|TRBJ1-3|NA|TRBV5-1
TGCGCCAGCAGCGCGGGACTCTTCTCTGGAAACACCATATATTTT
CASSAGLFSGNTIYF
>few|13|TRBJ2-7|NA|TRBV5-4
TGTGCCAGCAGCTTGATGGGCGGGTACGAGCAGTACTTC
CASSLMGGYEQYF
>NA|15|TRBJ1-2|TRBD1|TRBV7-9
TGTGCCAGCAGCCCCGACAGGGCCCGGGACTATGGCTACACCTTC
CASSPDRARDYGYTF
>NA|16|TRBJ2-3|NA|TRBV18
TGTGCCAGCTCACCAGCGGGGCTTACCCCCACAGATACGCAGTATTTT
CASSPAGLTPTDTQYF
>NA|14|TRBJ1-1|TRBD1|TRBV6-5
TGTGCCAGCAGCCGGGGACAGGCGGCCACTGAAGCTTTCTTT
CASSRGQAATEAFF
>NA|19|TRBJ1-1|TRBD1|TRBV7-6
TGTGCCAGCAGCGCCGGGACAGGGGGCGCGCTCAGAATGAACACTGAAGCTTTCTTT
CASSAGTGGALRMNTEAFF
>NA|16|TRBJ2-6|NA|TRBV15
TGTGCCACCAGTCATTCCCCCAGCTCTGGGGCCAACGTCCTGACTTTC
CATSHSPSSGANVLTF
>NA|13|TRBJ1-5|NA|TRBV6-5
TGTGCCAGCAGTTCGACAGAGAATCAGCCCCAGCATTTT
CASSSTENQPQHF
>NA|14|TRBJ1-2|NA|TRBV6-5
TGTGCCAGCAAAGTCAGTTCAGCTAACTATGGCTACACCTTC
CASKVSSANYGYTF
>NA|13|TRBJ2-3|NA|TRBV18
TGTGCCAGCTCCCAGACAAGCACAGATACGCAGTATTTT
CASSQTSTDTQYF
>NA|12|TRBJ2-5|NA|TRBV5-1
TGCGCCAGCAGCTTATCGAGAGAGACCCAGTACTTC
CASSLSRETQYF
>NA|14|TRBJ2-3|NA|TRBV5-6
TGTGCCAGCAGGTACAGCTCACGCACAGATACGCAGTATTTT
CASRYSSRTDTQYF